Presented here are 19 T cell receptor beta chains from one specimen sequenced in a study of blood T cell repertoires in COVID-19. TCRdb's copy holds only in-frame clones and misses some; the assay was immunoSEQ multiplex PCR. The table includes 200,000 to 300,000 clones, 82% detected once. Sequenced: peripheral blood. Receptors were obtained from an older woman with active or convalescent COVID-19.

This chain links TRBV2 with TRBJ2-7, with D maybe TRBD2 (5 bases). Germline V gene sequence: CDR1 SNHLY, CDR2 FYNNEI. The V end lost 3 bases, the J end lost 2 bases, and 14 bases lay between the germline ends. This CDR3 is built from 15 residues. The CDR3: CASSDGRGAPYEQYF. As DNA, the CDR3 is TGTGCCAGCAGTGACGGTCGGGGAGCCCCCTACGAGCAGTACTTC. Combining the CDR3 with reference TRBV2 and TRBJ2-7 gives the whole variable domain EPEVTQTPSHQVTQMGQEVILRCVPISNHLYFYWYRQILGQKVEFLVSFYNNEISEKSEIFDDQFSVERPDGSNFTLKIRSTKLEDSAMYFCASSDGRGAPYEQYFGPGTRLTVT.

The chain is built from TRBV19 and TRBJ1-4; 7 nucleotides agree with TRBD1. V was pared by 3 bases and J by 0 bases, with 1 base of the junction left unmatched. The CDR3 totals 15 residues. Germline-derived CDR1 and CDR2 are LNHDA and SQIVND (reference sequence). The CDR3 nucleotides read TGTGCCAGTAGTATGACAGGGTCAACTAATGAAAAACTGTTTTTT. Residues: CASSMTGSTNEKLFF.

J is TRBJ2-5 and V is TRBV5-1; D uncertain. The CDR3 loop spans 15 amino acids. The germline V gene encodes CDR1 SGHRS and CDR2 YFSETQ. V shed 3 bases and J shed 2 bases, with 14 bases lying between them. CDR3 sequence reads: CASSSGGSRQETQYF. The CDR3 DNA reads as TGCGCCAGCAGCTCTGGCGGCAGCCGACAAGAGACCCAGTACTTC. The full variable domain, completed using reference TRBV5-1 and TRBJ2-5, is KAGVTQTPRYLIKTRGQQVTLSCSPISGHRSVSWYQQTPGQGLQFLFEYFSETQRNKGNFPGRFSGRQFSNSRSEMNVSTLELGDSALYLCASSSGGSRQETQYFGPGTRLLVL.

The gene calls are TRBV13 and TRBJ1-3, with D perhaps matching TRBD1 (5 bases). The CDR3 is 16 residues long. In germline, CDR1 is PRHDT, CDR2 FYEKMQ (reference sequence). Trimming pared 7 bases from V and 2 bases from J, leaving 18 bases between. CDR3 in amino acids: CASTHPGRVAGNTIYF. The CDR3 bases are TGTGCCAGCACCCACCCTGGCAGGGTCGCTGGAAACACCATATATTTT.

The chain has TRBV5-1 and TRBJ2-7, with 11 positions matching TRBD2. Germline CDR1 SGHRS, CDR2 YFSETQ. The CDR3 totals 14 residues. V trimming: 5 bases; J trimming: 3 bases; junction bases outside the gene matches: 4. The CDR3 DNA follows: TGCGCCAGCAGAACAACTAGCGGGGGCTACGAGCAGTACTTC. Its protein product is CASRTTSGGYEQYF.

With regard to this clone: The same CDR3 arises from other DNA sequences in this sample as well. The CDR3 nucleotides read TGTGCCAGCAGCGTAGCTGGGCTTCGGGATACGCAGTATTTT. This encodes CASSVAGLRDTQYF. The rearrangement links TRBV9 to TRBJ2-3; D not certain. V dropped 0 bases and J dropped 6 bases, with 11 bases sitting between them. CDR1 and CDR2 (germline): SGDLS, YYNGEE. The CDR3 spans 14 residues.

In the case of this clone: The sample carries other DNA sequences with the same CDR3. The chain combines TRBV7-2 with TRBJ1-4; TRBD1 is a possible D gene (6 bases). This CDR3 is 13 amino acids long. From germline, CDR1 is SGHTA and CDR2 FQGNSA. Trimming took off 6 bases at V and 7 bases at J, with 12 bases between the two ends. The CDR3 sequence is CASSIQGGEKLFF. The DNA of the CDR3 is TGTGCCAGCAGTATTCAAGGGGGTGAAAAACTGTTTTTT.

This clone was seen only a few times. The chain joins TRBV2 to TRBJ1-3, with TRBD1 identical over 10 bases. This CDR3 contains 15 residues. Germline V gene sequence: CDR1 SNHLY, CDR2 FYNNEI. Losses at the gene ends were 6 bases for V and 2 bases for J; bases not matched to a gene: 4. CDR3 in amino acids: CASSPDRGTGNTIYF. Here the CDR3 DNA reads TGTGCCAGCAGCCCGGACAGGGGGACTGGAAACACCATATATTTT.

This chain links TRBV6-6 with TRBJ1-5; tentatively, D is TRBD1 (5 bases). The germline V gene encodes CDR1 MNHNY and CDR2 SVGAGI (reference sequence). CDR3 length: 18 amino acids. V was trimmed by 5 bases and J by 0 bases, leaving 20 bases between them. The CDR3 region is CASSPLPQEIFSNQPQHF. CDR3 DNA sequence: TGTGCCAGCAGTCCCCTACCACAGGAAATTTTTAGCAATCAGCCCCAGCATTTT.

The chain couples TRBV5-1 to TRBJ2-1, with 7 nucleotides matching TRBD2. The ends lost 3 bases at V and 12 bases at J; junction bases unmatched: 6. Germline CDR1 is SGHRS and CDR2 is YFSETQ. This CDR3 is 12 amino acids long. The CDR3 is CASSSRGDRQFF. In nucleotides, the CDR3 is TGCGCCAGCAGCTCCCGGGGGGATCGGCAGTTCTTC.

This chain connects TRBV30 to TRBJ1-2; 7 nucleotides match TRBD1. V shed 4 bases, J shed 5 bases, and the junction held 7 bases outside the gene matches. Germline CDR1 GTSNPN, CDR2 SVGIG (reference sequence). CDR3 length: 13 amino acids. In DNA form, the CDR3 reads TGTGCCTGGACCATCGACAGGGTATATGGCTACACCTTC. Protein: CAWTIDRVYGYTF.

The chain joins TRBV2 to TRBJ2-7; 10 nucleotides align to TRBD1. This CDR3 contains 16 residues. J gave up 0 bases and V 4 bases, and 6 bases lay outside the gene matches. CDR1 SNHLY and CDR2 FYNNEI come from the germline V gene. The CDR3 loop reads CASSALGTGDSYEQYF. The CDR3 DNA follows: TGTGCCAGCAGTGCCTTGGGGACAGGGGACTCCTACGAGCAGTACTTC.

The rearrangement uses TRBV7-3 and TRBJ2-5, with D uncertain. V was shortened by 0 bases and J by 2 bases, with 10 bases between the two germline ends. Germline lookup yields CDR1 SGHTA and CDR2 FQGTGA. There are 15 residues in the CDR3. The chain's CDR3 is CASSLTSLPQETQYF. The CDR3 DNA follows: TGTGCCAGCAGCTTAACGTCTCTTCCTCAAGAGACCCAGTACTTC.

This clone is a singleton in its sample. J is TRBJ1-1 and V is TRBV19, with D unclear. Trimming cost V 6 bases and J 1 base, with 3 bases left between them. The CDR3 is 11 amino acids. The germline V gene has CDR1 LNHDA and CDR2 SQIVND (reference sequence). CDR3 loop: CASRRNTEAFF. The CDR3 DNA is TGTGCCAGTAGGAGGAACACTGAAGCTTTCTTT.

This chain links TRBV3-1 (or the pseudogene TRBV3-2) with TRBJ1-4, with TRBD1 as a possible D gene (5 bases). Germline-derived CDR1 and CDR2 are LGHDT and YNNKEL (reference sequence). The V end was cut by 1 base, the J end by 2 bases, with 8 bases between. The CDR3 length is 15 residues. In DNA form, the CDR3 reads TGTGCCAGCAGCCAAGTAGGACATACTAATGAAAAACTGTTTTTT. Translated, it gives CASSQVGHTNEKLFF.

Of note for this clone: Other nucleotide sequences in the sample specify the same CDR3. This chain links TRBV29-1 with TRBJ1-1; D not resolved. The length of the CDR3 is 12 residues. CDR1 is SQVTM and CDR2 is ANQGSEA in the germline V gene. The germline V and J ends were trimmed by 4 bases and 0 bases, with 6 bases remaining between them. Here the CDR3 DNA reads TGCAGCGTTGGGCAGATGAACACTGAAGCTTTCTTT. As protein: CSVGQMNTEAFF.

A note on this clone: The DNA is omitted, as the CDR3 cannot be located on it reliably, and the CDR3 follows TCRdb's listing. The rearrangement links TRBV19 to TRBJ2-4; the listed D gene, TRBD2, was not tested against the DNA. The CDR3 spans 16 amino acids, including both terminal residues. In germline, CDR1 is LNHDA, CDR2 SQIVND (reference sequence). The chain's CDR3 is CASSIPFGAGKNIQYF.

V and J are TRBV5-1 and TRBJ1-2; D gene uncertain. The CDR3 runs 14 residues. Germline values: CDR1 SGHRS, CDR2 YFSETQ. V lost 3 bases and J 4 bases, leaving 13 bases between the germline ends. Written as DNA, the CDR3 is TGCGCCAGCAGCTCTCAACACGTACGCTATGGCTACACCTTC. It codes for CASSSQHVRYGYTF.

This clone was seen a handful of times. J is TRBJ2-7 and V is TRBV29-1; 7 nucleotides agree with TRBD1. The CDR3 has 12 residues. V lost 4 bases to trimming and J lost 2 bases; unmatched junction nucleotides: 2. Germline lookup yields CDR1 SQVTM and CDR2 ANQGSEA. The CDR3 reads CSVGTGAYEQYF. The CDR3 bases are TGCAGCGTTGGGACAGGAGCCTACGAGCAGTACTTC.